This T cell receptor beta chain was sequenced in a study of Tregs in tolerant kidney transplant recipients. Profiled with immunoSEQ multiplex PCR; TCRdb holds only in-frame clones, not every one. This sample carries approximately 50,000 clones, about 90% of them seen once, and the ten largest clones take 15%. About this clone itself: The antigen remains undetermined.

General observations from the study: The small number of patients limits these findings pending further validation. Tolerant patients' donor-specific Tregs expanded beyond overall Tregs, suggesting antigen-driven growth. This study did not directly address biological reproducibility.

This CDR3 region has 13 residues. The J segment lost 3 bases and the V segment lost 4 bases, leaving 0 bases of the junction unmatched. The germline gives CDR1 MNHNS, CDR2 SASEGT. Mixed chimerism was transient after nonmyeloablative marrow transplants from related graft donors. Unstimulated Tregs (CD4+CD25+CD127-) and CD4+CD25- non-Tregs were sorted from PBMCs. This receptor was taken from a human patient who received a combined kidney and bone marrow transplant. A share of the T cells may be of graft donor origin. The sample consisted of CD8+ T cells from blood (PBMCs), taken 24 months after the transplant. The chain carries TRBV6-1 and TRBJ2-7; 10 nucleotides match TRBD1. This chain's CDR3 is CASSGDRGYEQYF. Written as DNA, the CDR3 is TGTGCCAGCAGTGGGGACAGGGGCTACGAGCAGTACTTC.